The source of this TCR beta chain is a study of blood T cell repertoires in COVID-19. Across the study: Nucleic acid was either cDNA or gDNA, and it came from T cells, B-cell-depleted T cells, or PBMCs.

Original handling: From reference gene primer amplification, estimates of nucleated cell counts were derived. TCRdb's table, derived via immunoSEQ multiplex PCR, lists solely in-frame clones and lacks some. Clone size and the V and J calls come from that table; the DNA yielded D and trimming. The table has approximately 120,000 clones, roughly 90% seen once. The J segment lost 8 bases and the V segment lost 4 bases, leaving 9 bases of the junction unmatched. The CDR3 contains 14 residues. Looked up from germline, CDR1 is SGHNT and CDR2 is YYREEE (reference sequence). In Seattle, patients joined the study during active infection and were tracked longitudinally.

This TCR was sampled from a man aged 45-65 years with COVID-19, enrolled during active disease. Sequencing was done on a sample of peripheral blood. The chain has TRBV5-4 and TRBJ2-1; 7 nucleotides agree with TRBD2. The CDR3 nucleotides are TGTGCCAGCAGCCCCGGGACTACCTTGGATGAGCAGTTCTTC. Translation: CASSPGTTLDEQFF. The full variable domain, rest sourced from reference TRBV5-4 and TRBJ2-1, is ETGVTQSPTHLIKTRGQQVTLRCSSQSGHNTVSWYQQALGQGPQFIFQYYREEENGRGNFPPRFSGLQFPNYSSELNVNALELDDSALYLCASSPGTTLDEQFFGPGTRLTVL.